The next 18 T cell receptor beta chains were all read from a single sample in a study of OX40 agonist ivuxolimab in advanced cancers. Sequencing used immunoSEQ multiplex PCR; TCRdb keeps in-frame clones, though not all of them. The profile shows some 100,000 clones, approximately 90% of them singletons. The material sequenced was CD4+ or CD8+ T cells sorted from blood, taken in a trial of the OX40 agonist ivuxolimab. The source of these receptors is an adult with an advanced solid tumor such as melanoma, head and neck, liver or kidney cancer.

CDR3 sequence: CASQVQGYEQYF. CDR3 nucleotides: TGTGCCTCCCAAGTGCAGGGCTACGAGCAGTACTTC. The genes are TRBV28 and TRBJ2-7; D might be TRBD1 (5 bases). The CDR3 contains 12 residues. Germline CDR1 and CDR2: MDHEN and SYDVKM. V gave up 11 bases and J gave up 3 bases, with 14 bases separating them.

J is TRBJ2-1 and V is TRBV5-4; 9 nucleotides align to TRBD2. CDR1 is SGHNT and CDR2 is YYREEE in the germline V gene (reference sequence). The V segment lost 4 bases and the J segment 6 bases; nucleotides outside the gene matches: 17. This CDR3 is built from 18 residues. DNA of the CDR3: TGTGCCAGCAGCCAGACCACCTATAGCGGGGGCCTAGGCAATGAGCAGTTCTTC. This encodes CASSQTTYSGGLGNEQFF.

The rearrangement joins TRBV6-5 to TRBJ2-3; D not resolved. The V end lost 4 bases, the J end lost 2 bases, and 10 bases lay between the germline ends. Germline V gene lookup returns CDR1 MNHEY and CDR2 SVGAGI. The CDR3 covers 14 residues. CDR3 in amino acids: CASSFGRATDTQYF. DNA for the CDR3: TGTGCCAGCAGTTTCGGGCGAGCCACAGATACGCAGTATTTT.

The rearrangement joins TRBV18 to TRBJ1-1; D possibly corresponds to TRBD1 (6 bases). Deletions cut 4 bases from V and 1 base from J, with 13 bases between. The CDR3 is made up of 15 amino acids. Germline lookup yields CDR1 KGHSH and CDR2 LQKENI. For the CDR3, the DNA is TGTGCCAGCTCACTATTACAGGGTCGGAACACTGAAGCTTTCTTT. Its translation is CASSLLQGRNTEAFF.

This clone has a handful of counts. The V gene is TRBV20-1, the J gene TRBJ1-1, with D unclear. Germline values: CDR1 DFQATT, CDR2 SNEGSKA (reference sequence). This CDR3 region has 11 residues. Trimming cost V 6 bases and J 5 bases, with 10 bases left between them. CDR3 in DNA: TGCAGTGCCCGAGGAGGGACTGAAGCTTTCTTT. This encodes CSARGGTEAFF.

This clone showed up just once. CDR3 sequence (DNA): TGTGCCAGCAGTATCACAGGGGTCTCCTACGAGCAGTACTTC. The encoded protein is CASSITGVSYEQYF. This chain uses TRBV28 with TRBJ2-7, with 7 bases fitting TRBD1. CDR1 MDHEN and CDR2 SYDVKM come from the germline V gene. Losses at the gene ends were 5 bases for V and 0 bases for J; bases not matched to a gene: 4. This CDR3 spans 14 amino acids.

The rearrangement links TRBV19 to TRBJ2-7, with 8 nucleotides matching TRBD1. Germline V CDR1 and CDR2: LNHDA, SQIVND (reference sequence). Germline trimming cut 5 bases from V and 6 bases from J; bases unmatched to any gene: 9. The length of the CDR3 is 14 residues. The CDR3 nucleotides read TGTGCCAGTAGTCCCCGACAGGGGCTTAGCGAGCAGTACTTC. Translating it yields CASSPRQGLSEQYF.

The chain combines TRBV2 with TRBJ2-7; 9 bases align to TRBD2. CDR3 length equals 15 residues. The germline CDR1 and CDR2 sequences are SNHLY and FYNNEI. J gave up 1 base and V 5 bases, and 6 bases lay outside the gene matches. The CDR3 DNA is TGTGCCAGCAGTTCTGAGCGGGGGGCATCCTACGAGCAGTACTTC. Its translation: CASSSERGASYEQYF.

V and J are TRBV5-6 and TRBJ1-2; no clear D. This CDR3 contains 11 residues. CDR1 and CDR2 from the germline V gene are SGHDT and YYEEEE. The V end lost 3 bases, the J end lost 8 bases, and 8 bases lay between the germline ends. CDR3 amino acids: CASSSSGGYTF. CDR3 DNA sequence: TGTGCCAGCAGCTCCTCGGGGGGCTACACCTTC.

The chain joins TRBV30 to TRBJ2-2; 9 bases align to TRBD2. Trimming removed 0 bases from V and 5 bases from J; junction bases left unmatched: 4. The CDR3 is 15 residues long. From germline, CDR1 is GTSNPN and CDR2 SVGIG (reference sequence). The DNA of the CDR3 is TGTGCCTGGAGTGTAAGCCTAGCGGGGACCGGGGAGCTGTTTTTT. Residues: CAWSVSLAGTGELFF.

CDR3 nucleotides: TGTGCCAGCAGCAATCGGGAGACAGAAGAATCTAGCAATCAGCCCCAGCATTTT. Its translation: CASSNRETEESSNQPQHF. The chain couples TRBV7-9 to TRBJ1-5; a possible D gene is TRBD1 (5 bases). Germline CDR1 and CDR2: SEHNR and FQNEAQ (reference sequence). This CDR3 has 18 amino acids. The ends were cut back, 5 bases at V and 0 bases at J, with 20 bases in the middle.

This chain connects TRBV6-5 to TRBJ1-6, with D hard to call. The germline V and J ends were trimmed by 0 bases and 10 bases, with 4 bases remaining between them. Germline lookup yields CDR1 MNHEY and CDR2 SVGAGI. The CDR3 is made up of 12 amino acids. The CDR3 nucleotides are TGTGCCAGCAGTTACTCGGACTCACCCCTCCACTTT. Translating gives CASSYSDSPLHF.

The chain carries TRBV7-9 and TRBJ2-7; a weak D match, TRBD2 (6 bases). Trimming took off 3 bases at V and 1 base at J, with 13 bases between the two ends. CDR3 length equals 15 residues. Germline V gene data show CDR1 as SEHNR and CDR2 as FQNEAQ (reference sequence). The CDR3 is CASSLSGSLSYEQYF. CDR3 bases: TGTGCCAGCAGCTTGAGCGGGTCTTTGTCCTACGAGCAGTACTTC.

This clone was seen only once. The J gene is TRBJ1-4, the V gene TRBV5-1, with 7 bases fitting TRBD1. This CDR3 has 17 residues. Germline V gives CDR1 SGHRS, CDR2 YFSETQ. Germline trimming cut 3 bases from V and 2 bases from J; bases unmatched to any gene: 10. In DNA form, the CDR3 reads TGCGCCAGCAGCTCGGGGGGCACAGGGGTTACTAATGAAAAACTGTTTTTT. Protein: CASSSGGTGVTNEKLFF.

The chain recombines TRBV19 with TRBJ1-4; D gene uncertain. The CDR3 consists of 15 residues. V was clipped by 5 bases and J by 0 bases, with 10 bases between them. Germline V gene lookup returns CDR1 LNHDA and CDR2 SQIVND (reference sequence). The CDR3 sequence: CASSGQLATNEKLFF. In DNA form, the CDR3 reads TGTGCCAGTAGTGGGCAGTTAGCAACTAATGAAAAACTGTTTTTT. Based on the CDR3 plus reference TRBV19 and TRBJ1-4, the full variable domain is DGGITQSPKYLFRKEGQNVTLSCEQNLNHDAMYWYRQDPGQGLRLIYYSQIVNDFQKGDIAEGYSVSREKKESFPLTVTSAQKNPTAFYLCASSGQLATNEKLFFGSGTQLSVL.

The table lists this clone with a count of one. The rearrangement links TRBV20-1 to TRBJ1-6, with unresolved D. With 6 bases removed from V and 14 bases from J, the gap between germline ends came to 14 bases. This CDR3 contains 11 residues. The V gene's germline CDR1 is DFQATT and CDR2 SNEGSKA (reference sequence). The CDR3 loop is CSALRGIALHF. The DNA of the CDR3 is TGCAGTGCCCTCCGTGGGATAGCCCTCCACTTT.

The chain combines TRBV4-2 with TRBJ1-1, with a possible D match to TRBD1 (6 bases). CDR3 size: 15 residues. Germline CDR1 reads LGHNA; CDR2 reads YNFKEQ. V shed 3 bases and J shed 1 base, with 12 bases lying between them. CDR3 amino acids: CASSHTTGPNTEAFF. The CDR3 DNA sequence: TGTGCCAGCAGCCATACGACAGGCCCGAACACTGAAGCTTTCTTT.

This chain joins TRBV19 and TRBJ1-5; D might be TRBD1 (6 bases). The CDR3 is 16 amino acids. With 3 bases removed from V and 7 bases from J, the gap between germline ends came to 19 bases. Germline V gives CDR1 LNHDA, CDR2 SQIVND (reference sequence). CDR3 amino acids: CASSMGAGGWKQPQHF. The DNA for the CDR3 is TGTGCCAGTAGTATGGGGGCAGGCGGCTGGAAGCAGCCCCAGCATTTT.